This record looks at one TCR beta chain sequence and its context. Its specificity is unknown. Measured with immunoSEQ multiplex PCR; TCRdb has only the in-frame clones, and not every one. The data hold around 190,000 clones, with roughly 88% observed a single time. The sample is drawn from a study of cytomegalovirus exposure and HLA in healthy donors. Study-wide background: The 120 validation repertoires matched the 500 to 750 first-cohort repertoires in platform, a later analysis reported.

The V gene's germline CDR1 is LNHDA and CDR2 SQIVND (reference sequence). The CDR3 spans 17 residues. Between the trimmed V and J ends, which lost 0 bases and 1 base, there was a span of 14 bases. Regarding the study as a whole: While the bulk of TCR sequences proved rare, some public TCRs turned up in many donors. Subsequent analysis revealed that first-cohort TCR clusters tended to co-occur in the 120 validation repertoires.

Sequencing was performed on PBMCs. This sequence joins TRBV19 and TRBJ2-3; D is ambiguous. The sequence came from a woman aged 18-30 years in good health and CMV-seronegative. This CDR3 is CASSIDPREVRTDTQYF. In DNA, the CDR3 is TGTGCCAGTAGTATAGACCCCCGCGAAGTACGCACAGATACGCAGTATTTT.